This T cell receptor beta chain was recovered during a study of blood T cell repertoires in COVID-19. Study summary: Specimens from acute and convalescent COVID-19 originated in the United States, Italy and Spain.

Authors' methods: Cell counts per sample came from amplifying reference gene primers. Only in-frame clones appear in the TCRdb table, and some are missing; sequencing was by immunoSEQ multiplex PCR. V and J calls and clone size follow that table, whereas D and trimming were derived from the DNA. Of about 230,000 clones detected, 65% to 90% appear once; the ten largest clones hold less than 6.5%. CDR3 size: 18 residues. With V trimmed by 6 bases and J by 0 bases, 16 bases remained unmatched. The germline CDR1 and CDR2 sequences are MDHEN and SYDVKM. Enrollment of patients from Seattle took place during active infection, with longitudinal follow-up.

This chain connects TRBV28 to TRBJ2-7; 8 nucleotides agree with TRBD2. The sequenced material came from peripheral blood. This TCR derives from a man aged 50 or older with COVID-19, enrolled during active disease. This CDR3 is CASRLLGAGGSSSYEQYF. In DNA form, the CDR3 reads TGTGCCAGCAGGCTCCTGGGCGCGGGGGGCTCGAGCTCCTACGAGCAGTACTTC. Variable domain in full (rest from reference TRBV28 and TRBJ2-7): DVKVTQSSRYLVKRTGEKVFLECVQDMDHENMFWYRQDPGLGLRLIYFSYDVKMKEKGDIPEGYSVSREKKERFSLILESASTNQTSMYLCASRLLGAGGSSSYEQYFGPGTRLTVT.